This TCR beta chain was found in a study of prognosis after radiotherapy for stage I lung cancer. Findings and limits, study-wide: Whether the expanded TCR clones were tumor-specific was not determined.

This CDR3 region has 16 residues. V lost 1 base and J lost 0, with 13 bases in between. CDR1 is DFQATT, CDR2 SNEGSKA, per germline (reference sequence). Amplicons of TCR beta CDR3 were generated from genomic DNA by two-round multiplex PCR. Round-one PCR had primers specific to each TRBV and TRBJ gene. In TCRdb, the multiplex PCR reads were re-called with MiXCR into one record per CDR3 protein. This sample has around 20,000 distinct CDR3 sequences, with roughly 55% found just once. This clonotype appeared once. Its specificity is not known. Sequenced material: PBMCs, taken before or after stereotactic body radiation therapy (not recorded which). The rearrangement links TRBV20-1 to TRBJ1-5; D not resolved. This clonotype originated in a donor older than 45 with non-small cell lung cancer. CDR3 DNA: TGCAGTGCTAGAGGCCTCGAACTTTATAGCAATCAGCCCCAGCATTTT. This sequence encodes CSARGLELYSNQPQHF.